The sequence of this T cell receptor (beta chain) was determined in a study of blood T cell repertoires in COVID-19 (dated by TCRdb to 2018 to 2020). A note on the overall study: Collaborator samples came from the United States, Italy and Spain and covered acute and convalescent phases of COVID-19. The prospective study material was composed of cDNA or gDNA derived from T cells, B-cell-depleted T cells, or PBMCs. Deeply sampled blood TCRbeta repertoires from subjects exposed to, actively infected with, or recovered from COVID-19 were included in the dataset. The repertoires were released in a freely available public database meant as a resource for research on the immune response to SARS-CoV-2. Samples were obtained from the ongoing ImmuneRACE study (first 160 participants) and from 1,254 subjects provided by 6 global collaborators. Nearly every sample came with metadata listing a de-identified subject ID, COVID-19 status, age in years and sex. Where available, HLA class I and class II types were taken from metadata supplied by the sample provider and were not determined by assay-based typing.

Findings and caveats that apply to the study as a whole: How much clinical and demographic metadata was included differed by source and by participant, and the metadata was provided uncurated.

TCRbeta CDR3 regions were amplified from genomic DNA using the immunoSEQ Assay, a bias-controlled multiplex PCR. The paper's processing steps were these. Nucleated cell counts per sample were estimated from amplification of reference gene primers within the assay. To quantify the absolute abundance of each unique TCRbeta CDR3 rearrangement, sequence reads were collapsed and filtered. For each sample, productive Simpson clonality was calculated as the square root of Simpson's diversity index across productive rearrangements. Held by TCRdb, this immuneACCESS table contains in-frame sequences only and omits some clones. Under half of the omission traces to an unresolved V gene where checked; the cause of the rest is unknown. V and J calls and clone size follow that table, whereas D and trimming were derived from the DNA. Here the sample has about 250,000 clones; more than 65% occur a single time. Clones ranked in the top ten supply around 3.7% of the sample.

Between the V and J ends, shortened by 3 bases and 5 bases respectively, the junction contains 10 bases. From the cysteine through the phenylalanine, the CDR3 covers 14 amino acids. Left in the record is the CDR3 DNA by itself, 42 bases read in frame from the first base. The germline V gene supplies CDR1 MGHRA and CDR2 YSYEKL. Of note for this clone: Its binding antigen is unknown. No base qualities exist here, and no much larger clone lies one base off it.

In the prospective study, participants were roughly 18 to 95 years old, resided in around 25 geographic areas of the United States, and were enrolled through a virtual design. In the prospective study, cohorts were assigned on the basis of participant-reported clinical history obtained from a screening survey and a study questionnaire. Recovered participants in ImmuneRACE Cohort 3 were defined by two consecutive negative NP/OP PCR tests, clearance by a healthcare professional, or resolution of symptoms. In the prospective study, whole blood, serum and a nasopharyngeal or oropharyngeal swab were collected from each participant by mobile phlebotomists. Over an approximately 2-month period, participants in the prospective study had the option of providing additional blood draws and questionnaires. Before DNA extraction, prospective study blood samples were shipped either frozen or at room temperature.

The sequence came from a man aged 45-60 years who had recovered from COVID-19. Sequencing used PBMCs or T cells enriched from blood (not recorded which). The V gene is TRBV4-1 and the J gene is TRBJ1-4; TRBD1 might be the D gene, on 5 matching bases. The DNA sequence is given as TGCGCCAGCAGCCAGGGTAGGGGAAATGAAAAACTGTTTTTT. Its coded protein is CASSQGRGNEKLFF.